Included here is one T cell receptor (beta chain) sequence, with context. The sample originates from a study of blood T cell repertoires in COVID-19. Study overall: The United States, Italy and Spain provided the acute and convalescent COVID-19 samples. Nucleic acid was either cDNA or gDNA, and it came from T cells, B-cell-depleted T cells, or PBMCs.

The CDR3 sequence is 12 residues long. The V gene end was trimmed by 8 bases and the J gene end by 2 bases; junction bases not matched to a gene: 4. Germline CDR1 reads GTSNPN; CDR2 reads SVGIG (reference sequence). Authors' processing steps: Reference gene primer amplification gave estimated nucleated cell counts. Clones were read by immunoSEQ multiplex PCR, and TCRdb kept only the in-frame ones, dropping some. Clonal size and the V and J genes are those of that table, whereas D and trimming came from the DNA. This table holds 200,000 or so clones, approximately 83% found once. The genes are TRBV30 and TRBJ2-3; 7 nucleotides match TRBD2. Specimen: peripheral blood. This TCR was sampled from a human donor with active or convalescent COVID-19. The donor label of this sample is uncertain. This CDR3 is CALSGTTDTQYF. DNA of the CDR3: TGTGCCCTAAGCGGGACCACAGATACGCAGTATTTT.